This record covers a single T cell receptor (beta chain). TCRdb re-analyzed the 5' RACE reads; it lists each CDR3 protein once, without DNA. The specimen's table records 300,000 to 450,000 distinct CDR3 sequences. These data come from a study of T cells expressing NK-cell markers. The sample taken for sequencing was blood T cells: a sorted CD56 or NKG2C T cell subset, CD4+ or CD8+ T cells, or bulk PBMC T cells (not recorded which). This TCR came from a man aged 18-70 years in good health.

CDR3: CASSQYRGRLDEQYF. The chain uses TRBV4-2 and TRBJ2-7; TCRdb picks TRBD1, but there is no DNA to check that call. Looked up from germline, CDR1 is LGHNA and CDR2 is YNFKEQ. CDR3 length: 15 residues.